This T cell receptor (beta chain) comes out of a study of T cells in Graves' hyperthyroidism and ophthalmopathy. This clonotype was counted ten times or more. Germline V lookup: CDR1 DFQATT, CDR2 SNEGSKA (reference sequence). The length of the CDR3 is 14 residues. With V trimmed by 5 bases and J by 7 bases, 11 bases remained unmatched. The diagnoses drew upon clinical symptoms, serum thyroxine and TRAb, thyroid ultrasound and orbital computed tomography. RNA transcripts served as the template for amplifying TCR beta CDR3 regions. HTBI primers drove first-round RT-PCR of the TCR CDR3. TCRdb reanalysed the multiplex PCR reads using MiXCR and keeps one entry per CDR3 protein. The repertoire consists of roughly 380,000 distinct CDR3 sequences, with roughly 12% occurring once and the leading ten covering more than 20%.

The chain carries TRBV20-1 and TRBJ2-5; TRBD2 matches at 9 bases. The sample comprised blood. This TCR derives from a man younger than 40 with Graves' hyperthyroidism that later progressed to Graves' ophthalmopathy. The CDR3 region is CSALELVAGVTQYF. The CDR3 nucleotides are TGCAGTGCTCTAGAGTTGGTAGCGGGGGTGACCCAGTACTTC.